Following are 8 T cell receptor beta chains from one sample sequenced in a study of shared clonotypes between healthy human individuals. Only CD45RO-negative cells positively selected for CCR7 counted as naive CD8 cells, so terminally differentiated effector memory CD45RA+ cells were excluded. Profiling relied on immunoSEQ multiplex PCR, and the TCRdb table lists in-frame clones only, not all of them. In the table there are under 700,000 clones, around 95% of which are singletons. The material sequenced was naive CD8+ T cells sorted from blood. These receptors originate from a young woman in good health.

The chain has TRBV5-4 and TRBJ2-1; no definite D call. This CDR3 is built from 14 residues. CDR1 is SGHNT, CDR2 YYREEE, per germline (reference sequence). The V end lost 3 bases, the J end lost 9 bases, and 16 bases lay between the germline ends. The CDR3 DNA is TGTGCCAGCAGCTCAAACGACCAATCGCTTGAGCAGTTCTTC. It encodes CASSSNDQSLEQFF.

The table lists this clone with a count of one. The chain has TRBV7-9 and TRBJ2-5; no firm D call. The V end was cut by 5 bases, the J end by 5 bases, with 6 bases between. Germline V CDR1 and CDR2: SEHNR, FQNEAQ (reference sequence). The CDR3 covers 11 residues. CDR3 sequence (DNA): TGTGCCAGCAGCAACCTGGAGACCCAGTACTTC. Protein: CASSNLETQYF.

The chain links TRBV27 to TRBJ2-2, with TRBD2 matching 8 bases. Germline V lookup: CDR1 MNHEY, CDR2 SMNVEV (reference sequence). Trimming took 3 bases from V and 0 from J; bases not matched to a gene: 6. This CDR3 is 17 amino acids long. CDR3 DNA: TGTGCCAGCAGTTTTAGTTCGGGACTAGCGAACACCGGGGAGCTGTTTTTT. Protein product: CASSFSSGLANTGELFF.

The V and J genes are TRBV11-2 and TRBJ2-1; D may be TRBD2 (6 bases). The germline V gene has CDR1 SGHAT and CDR2 FQNNGV. V shed 7 bases and J shed 5 bases, with 15 bases lying between them. This CDR3 comprises 14 residues. The CDR3 loop is CASTTHSGDNEQFF. DNA of the CDR3: TGTGCCAGCACCACACATAGCGGAGACAATGAGCAGTTCTTC.

The V and J genes are TRBV27 and TRBJ2-1; D gene uncertain. V was clipped by 1 base and J by 5 bases, with 9 bases between them. From germline, CDR1 is MNHEY and CDR2 SMNVEV (reference sequence). This CDR3 is 14 amino acids long. CDR3 sequence reads: CASSLYPTDNEQFF. In nucleotides, the CDR3 is TGTGCCAGCAGTTTATACCCGACCGACAATGAGCAGTTCTTC.

The rearrangement joins TRBV11-2 to TRBJ1-1; no firm D call. Trimming left V 5 bases short and J 1 base short, with 14 bases between. Germline-derived CDR1 and CDR2 are SGHAT and FQNNGV. The CDR3 has 15 amino acids. CDR3 protein: CASSPGEFSNTEAFF. CDR3 DNA sequence: TGTGCCAGCAGCCCTGGTGAATTTTCGAACACTGAAGCTTTCTTT.

This clone has just one count. The chain joins TRBV6-5 to TRBJ2-7, with a weak D call TRBD1 (7 bases). Trimming stripped 2 bases from V and 2 bases from J, with 16 bases between. Germline lookup yields CDR1 MNHEY and CDR2 SVGAGI. This CDR3 contains 16 residues. Here the CDR3 DNA reads TGTGCCAGCAGTTACAGGAGGGGGCCATTTGCCTACGAGCAGTACTTC. It yields the protein CASSYRRGPFAYEQYF.

The chain employs TRBV4-2 and TRBJ1-1; D uncertain. CDR1 and CDR2 from the germline V gene are LGHNA and YNFKEQ. There are 16 residues in the CDR3. Trimming left V 1 base short and J 1 base short, with 13 bases between. Here the CDR3 DNA reads TGTGCCAGCAGCCAAGTTTTGTTCACAGCGAACACTGAAGCTTTCTTT. Amino acids: CASSQVLFTANTEAFF.